The 2 T cell receptor beta chains below come from one sample, sequenced in a study of T cells after yellow fever vaccination. MiXCR, run by TCRdb on the 5' RACE reads, gives a single entry per CDR3 protein. The sample lists 300,000 or so distinct CDR3 sequences; roughly 4% were seen once. This specimen consisted of PBMCs, obtained 5 days after the yellow fever booster vaccination. These receptors were obtained from a man aged 18 to 35 who received the YFV17D yellow fever vaccine.

In this sample, this clonotype turned up many times. This sequence joins TRBV30 and TRBJ2-7, with TRBD1 matching 9 bases. CDR1 and CDR2 (germline): GTSNPN, SVGIG (reference sequence). Losses at the gene ends were 0 bases for V and 2 bases for J; bases not matched to a gene: 5. This CDR3 comprises 15 residues. This CDR3 reads CAWSVPGQGTYEQYF. The CDR3 DNA reads as TGTGCCTGGAGTGTACCGGGACAGGGCACCTACGAGCAGTACTTC.

This clonotype turned up a few times. The chain has TRBV5-6 and TRBJ2-2; tentatively, D is TRBD1 (5 bases). The CDR3 contains 15 residues. The V gene lost 0 bases and the J gene lost 5 bases, with 11 bases spanning the gap. Germline CDR1 is SGHDT and CDR2 is YYEEEE. The CDR3 DNA sequence: TGTGCCAGCAGCTTGGGAGACAGAACGACCGGGGAGCTGTTTTTT. It codes for CASSLGDRTTGELFF.